This T cell receptor beta chain was recorded in a study of PD-1 blockade in classical Hodgkin lymphoma. As for the study in general: Patients were infused with nivolumab 3 mg/kg every 2 weeks.

Germline V gives CDR1 SGDLS, CDR2 YYNGEE. Between the trimmed V and J ends, which lost 3 bases and 8 bases, there was a span of 21 bases. The CDR3 runs to 16 residues. General study results and limits: Whoever responded completely had baseline diversity much like that seen in newly diagnosed patients. Compared with healthy donors, newly diagnosed patients reportedly showed lower baseline TCR diversity. Patients excluded were those beginning nivolumab under 1 year after ASCT.

Turning to this clone: Antigen: not known.

The patients all showed relapse after autologous stem cell transplantation, while their brentuximab vedotin exposure varied. Sequenced by immunoSEQ multiplex PCR; TCRdb stores in-frame clones only, minus some. The sample holds roughly 140,000 clones, nearly 80% seen once. This sequence originates from a human donor with classical Hodgkin lymphoma. The chain has TRBV9 and TRBJ2-1, with a tentative D call TRBD2 (6 bases). The sample in question was peripheral blood mononuclear cells (PBMCs), obtained before the second cycle of nivolumab. The CDR3 region has the DNA TGTGCCAGCAGCGCCGATCGGACTACTCGGGGCGATGAGCAGTTCTTC. Protein sequence: CASSADRTTRGDEQFF. Full variable domain (outside the CDR3, taken from reference TRBV9 and TRBJ2-1): DSGVTQTPKHLITATGQRVTLRCSPRSGDLSVYWYQQSLDQGLQFLIQYYNGEERAKGNILERFSAQQFPDLHSELNLSSLELGDSALYFCASSADRTTRGDEQFFGPGTRLTVL.